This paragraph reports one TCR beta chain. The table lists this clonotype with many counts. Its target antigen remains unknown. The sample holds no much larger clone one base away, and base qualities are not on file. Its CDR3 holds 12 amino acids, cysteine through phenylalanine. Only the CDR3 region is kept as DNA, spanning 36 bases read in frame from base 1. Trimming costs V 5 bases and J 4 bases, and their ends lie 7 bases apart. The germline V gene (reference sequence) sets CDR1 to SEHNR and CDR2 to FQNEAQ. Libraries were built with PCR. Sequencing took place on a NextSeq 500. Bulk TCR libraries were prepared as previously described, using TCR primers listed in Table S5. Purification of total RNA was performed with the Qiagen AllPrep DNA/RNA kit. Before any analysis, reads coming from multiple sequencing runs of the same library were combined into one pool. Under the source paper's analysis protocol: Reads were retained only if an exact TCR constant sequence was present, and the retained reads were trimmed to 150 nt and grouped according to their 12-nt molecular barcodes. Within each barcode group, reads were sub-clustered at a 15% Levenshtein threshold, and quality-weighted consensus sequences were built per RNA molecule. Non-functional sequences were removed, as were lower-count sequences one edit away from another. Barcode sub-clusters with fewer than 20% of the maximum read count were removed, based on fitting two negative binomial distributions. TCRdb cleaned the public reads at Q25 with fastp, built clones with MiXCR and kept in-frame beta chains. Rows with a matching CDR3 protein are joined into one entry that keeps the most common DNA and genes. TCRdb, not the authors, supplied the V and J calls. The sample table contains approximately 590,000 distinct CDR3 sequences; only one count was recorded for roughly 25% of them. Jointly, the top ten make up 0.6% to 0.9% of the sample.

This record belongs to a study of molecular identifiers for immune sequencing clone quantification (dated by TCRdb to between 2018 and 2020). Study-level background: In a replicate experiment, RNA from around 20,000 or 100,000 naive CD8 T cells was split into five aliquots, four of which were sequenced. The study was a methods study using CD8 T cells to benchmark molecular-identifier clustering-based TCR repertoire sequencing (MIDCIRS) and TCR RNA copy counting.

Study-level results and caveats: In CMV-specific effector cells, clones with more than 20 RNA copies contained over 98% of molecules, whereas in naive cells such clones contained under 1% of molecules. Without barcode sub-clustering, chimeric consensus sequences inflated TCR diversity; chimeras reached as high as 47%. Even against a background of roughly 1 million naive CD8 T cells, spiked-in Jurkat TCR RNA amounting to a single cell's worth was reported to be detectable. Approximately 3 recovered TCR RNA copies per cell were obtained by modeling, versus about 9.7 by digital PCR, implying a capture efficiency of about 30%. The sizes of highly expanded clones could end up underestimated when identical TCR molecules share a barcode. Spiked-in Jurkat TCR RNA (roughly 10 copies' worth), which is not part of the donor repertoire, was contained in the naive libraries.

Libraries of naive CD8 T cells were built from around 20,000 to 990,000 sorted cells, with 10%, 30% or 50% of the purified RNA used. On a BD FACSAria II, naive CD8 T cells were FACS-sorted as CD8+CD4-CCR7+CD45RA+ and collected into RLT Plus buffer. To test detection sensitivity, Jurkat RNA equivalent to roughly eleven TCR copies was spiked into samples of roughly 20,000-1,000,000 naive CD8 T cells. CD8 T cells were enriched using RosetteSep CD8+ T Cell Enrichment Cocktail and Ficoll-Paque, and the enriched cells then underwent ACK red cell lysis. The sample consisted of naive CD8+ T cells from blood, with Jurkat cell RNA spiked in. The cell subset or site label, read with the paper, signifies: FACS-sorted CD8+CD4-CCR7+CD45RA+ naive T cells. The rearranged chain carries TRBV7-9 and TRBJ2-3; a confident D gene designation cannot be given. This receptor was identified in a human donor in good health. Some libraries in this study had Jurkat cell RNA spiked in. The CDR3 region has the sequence CASSPAADTQYF. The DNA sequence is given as TGTGCCAGCAGCCCCGCGGCAGATACGCAGTATTTT.